These T cell receptor beta chains were read from a single sample in a study of a mutant IDH1 vaccine in newly diagnosed glioma. Repertoires were generated with immunoSEQ multiplex PCR, while TCRdb's copy carries only in-frame clones and drops some. The sample records over 30,000 clones, approximately 90% being singletons. Their specific antigens are unknown. Sample: PBMCs, taken from a glioma patient whose treatment included an IDH1 peptide vaccine. The receptors derive from a woman aged 40-49 years with glioma. The CDR3 runs from the conserved cysteine through the conserved F or W. Fields, in order: V gene, D gene, CDR3 protein. D genes are given only for firm matches.

TRBV5-4	NA	CASSLRAGPDHGSYNEQFF
TRBV6-5	TRBD1	CASSGQGKKTQYF
TRBV15	NA	CATSRDLRFWDYTF
TRBV25-1	NA	CASRGSKYSNQPQHF
TRBV5-4	TRBD2	CASSFGGRNQETQYF
TRBV18	TRBD1	CASSLQGGATEAFF
TRBV6-5	TRBD1	CASSPGGNSNYGYTF
TRBV2	NA	CASSFDSSGNTIYF
TRBV5-5	NA	CASSISTRTEAFF
TRBV30	NA	CAWSGRGSELGQPQHF
TRBV7-2	TRBD2	CATRLAGGQGSTDTQYF
TRBV14	NA	CASSQDGGGAGGEQYF
TRBV6-1	TRBD1	CASSAGQGAQETQYF
TRBV5-4	NA	CASRFGTQQGAQYF
TRBV9	TRBD2	CASSERPAAGGARETQYF
TRBV19	TRBD1	CASSTSGQGGENLFF
TRBV6-1	NA	CASRETGAREQYF
TRBV30	TRBD1	CAFSDRGDTQYF
TRBV4-3	TRBD2	CASSQAVTGGAFVQFF
TRBV25-1	NA	CASSESGGLGEQYF
TRBV25-1	NA	CASSALTVQGTEAFF
TRBV5-3	NA	CARSSTGNTIYF
TRBV5-1	NA	CASSLNDDRDIQYF
TRBV5-1	NA	CASSSDRYGYTF
TRBV30	NA	CAWTTSGQPQHF
TRBV4-2	NA	CASSQDRENTIYF
TRBV7-8	TRBD2	CASSILAGVGQYF
TRBV15	NA	CATSRDRVQTSNQPQHF
TRBV7-8	NA	CASSLRRGRYGYTF
TRBV7-9	NA	CASSTEPLYNEQFF
TRBV5-1	NA	CASSWVGKGENSPLHF
TRBV6-5	NA	CASSYSAGRQETQYF